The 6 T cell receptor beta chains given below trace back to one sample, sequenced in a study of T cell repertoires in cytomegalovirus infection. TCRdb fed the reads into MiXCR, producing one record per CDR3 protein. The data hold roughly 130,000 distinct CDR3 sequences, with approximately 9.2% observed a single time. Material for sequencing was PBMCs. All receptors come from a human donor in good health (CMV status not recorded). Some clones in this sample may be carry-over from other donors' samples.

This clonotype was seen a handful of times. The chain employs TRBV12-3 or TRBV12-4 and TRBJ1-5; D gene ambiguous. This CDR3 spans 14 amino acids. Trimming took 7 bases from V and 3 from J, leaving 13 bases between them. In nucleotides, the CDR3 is TGTGCCAGCACCGTAGGAGGTTCCAATCAGCCCCAGCATTTT. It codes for CASTVGGSNQPQHF.

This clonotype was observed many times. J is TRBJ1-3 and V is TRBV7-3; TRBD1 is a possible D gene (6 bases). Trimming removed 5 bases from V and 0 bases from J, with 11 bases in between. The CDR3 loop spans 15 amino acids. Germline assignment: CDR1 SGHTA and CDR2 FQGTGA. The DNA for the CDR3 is TGTGCCAGCAGCCCCACAGGGAGCTCTGGAAACACCATATATTTT. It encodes CASSPTGSSGNTIYF.

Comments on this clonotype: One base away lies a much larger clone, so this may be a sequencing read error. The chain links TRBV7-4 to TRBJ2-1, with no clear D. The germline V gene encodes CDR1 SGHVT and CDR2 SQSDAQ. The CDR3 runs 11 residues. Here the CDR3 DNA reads TGTGCCAGCAGCTCGGGCCGAGAGCAGTCCTTC. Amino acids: CASSSGREQSF.

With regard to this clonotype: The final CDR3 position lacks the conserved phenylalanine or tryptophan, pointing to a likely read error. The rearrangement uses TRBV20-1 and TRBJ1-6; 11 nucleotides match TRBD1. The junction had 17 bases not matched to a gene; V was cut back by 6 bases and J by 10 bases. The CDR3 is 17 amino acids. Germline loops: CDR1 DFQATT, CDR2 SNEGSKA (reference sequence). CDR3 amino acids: CSAQSLGEDRGRSPLHC. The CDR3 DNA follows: TGCAGTGCCCAGAGCCTCGGGGAGGACAGGGGGCGGTCACCCCTCCACTGT.

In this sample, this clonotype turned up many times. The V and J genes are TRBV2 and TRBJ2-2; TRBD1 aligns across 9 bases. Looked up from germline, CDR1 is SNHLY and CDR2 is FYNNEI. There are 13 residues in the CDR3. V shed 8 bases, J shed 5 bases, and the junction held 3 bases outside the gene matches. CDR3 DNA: TGTGCCAGCGGGACAGGGCTGACCGGGGAGCTGTTTTTT. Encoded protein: CASGTGLTGELFF.

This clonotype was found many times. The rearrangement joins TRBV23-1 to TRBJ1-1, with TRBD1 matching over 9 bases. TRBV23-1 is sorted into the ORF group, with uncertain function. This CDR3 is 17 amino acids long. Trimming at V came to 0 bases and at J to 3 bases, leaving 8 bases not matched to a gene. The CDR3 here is CASSQSAVDRGDTEAFF. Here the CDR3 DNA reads TGCGCCAGCAGTCAATCAGCGGTAGACAGGGGGGACACTGAAGCTTTCTTT.